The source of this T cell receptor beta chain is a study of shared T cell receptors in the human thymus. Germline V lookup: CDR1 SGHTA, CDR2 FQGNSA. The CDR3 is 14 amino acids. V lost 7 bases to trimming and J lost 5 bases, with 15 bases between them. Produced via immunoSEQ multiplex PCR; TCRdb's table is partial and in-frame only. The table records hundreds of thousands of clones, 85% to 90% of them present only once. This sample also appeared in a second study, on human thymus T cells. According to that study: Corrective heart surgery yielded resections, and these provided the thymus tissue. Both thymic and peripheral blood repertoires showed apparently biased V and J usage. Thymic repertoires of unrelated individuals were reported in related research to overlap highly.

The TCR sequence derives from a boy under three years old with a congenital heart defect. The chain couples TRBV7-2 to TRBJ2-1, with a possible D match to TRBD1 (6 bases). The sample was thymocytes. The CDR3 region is CASISGAWNNEQFF. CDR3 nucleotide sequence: TGTGCCAGCATCTCAGGGGCTTGGAACAATGAGCAGTTCTTC.